The 11 T cell receptor beta chains below were found in one sample sequenced in a study of T cell responses to AZD1222 COVID-19 vaccine. Clones were sequenced by immunoSEQ multiplex PCR, and TCRdb holds only the in-frame ones, with some missing. The data show around 160,000 clones, around nine tenths seen once. The source material was peripheral blood, sampled on day 0 of AZD1222 vaccination. The receptors come from an adult in good health.

The chain recombines TRBV6-5 with TRBJ2-3; TRBD2 matches 10 bases. Germline CDR1 is MNHEY and CDR2 is SVGAGI. The V segment lost 7 bases and the J segment 13 bases; nucleotides outside the gene matches: 8. There are 12 residues in the CDR3. The CDR3 region has the DNA TGTGCCAGCACCTTCGCCAGCGGGAGGGAGTATTTT. It is translated as CASTFASGREYF.

The chain joins TRBV11-1 to TRBJ2-7; TRBD2 matches at 9 bases. This CDR3 spans 15 amino acids. V trimming: 4 bases; J trimming: 4 bases; junction bases outside the gene matches: 8. Germline lookup yields CDR1 SGHAT and CDR2 FQDESV (reference sequence). For the CDR3, the DNA is TGTGCCAGCAGCTCTACTAGCGGGCCTCCTTACGAGCAGTACTTC. It yields the protein CASSSTSGPPYEQYF.

This chain joins TRBV5-1 and TRBJ1-4; the match to TRBD1 covers 7 bases. Germline loops: CDR1 SGHRS, CDR2 YFSETQ. Trimming removed 4 bases from V and 7 bases from J; junction bases left unmatched: 13. This CDR3 spans 16 amino acids. Here the CDR3 reads CASSDGTVMFGEKLFF. The CDR3 nucleotides read TGCGCCAGCAGCGACGGGACAGTAATGTTCGGTGAAAAACTGTTTTTT.

The J gene is TRBJ1-1, the V gene TRBV18; 9 bases are shared with TRBD1. The CDR3 spans 16 residues. The ends lost 3 bases at V and 3 bases at J; junction bases unmatched: 8. CDR1 is KGHSH, CDR2 LQKENI, per germline. The CDR3 reads CASSPNRQGVYTEAFF. CDR3 nucleotides: TGTGCCAGCTCACCCAACAGACAGGGGGTCTACACTGAAGCTTTCTTT.

CDR3 amino acids: CASSLRDLPYGNTEAFF. The DNA of the CDR3 is TGTGCCAGCAGTTTAAGGGACCTCCCCTATGGGAACACTGAAGCTTTCTTT. The chain employs TRBV28 and TRBJ1-1, with a weak D call TRBD1 (5 bases). CDR3 length: 17 amino acids. Germline lookup yields CDR1 MDHEN and CDR2 SYDVKM. Trimming shortened V by 2 bases and J by 1 base, and 17 bases separated the two germline ends.

This clone was observed once. The chain combines TRBV23-1 with TRBJ1-4; 7 bases agree with TRBD1. TRBV23-1 is filed as an ORF, its function uncertain. CDR3 size: 14 residues. The V segment lost 7 bases and the J segment 7 bases; nucleotides outside the gene matches: 9. CDR3 DNA sequence: TGCGCCAGCACGGGGCCAGGGGGTGGTGAAAAACTGTTTTTT. Encoded protein: CASTGPGGGEKLFF.

The chain recombines TRBV2 with TRBJ2-2; D unclear. This CDR3 has 13 amino acids. Germline CDR1 is SNHLY and CDR2 is FYNNEI. The CDR3 DNA sequence: TGTGCTTCTTCTCTTTCAAGCCCCGGGGAGCTGTTTTTT. Translation: CASSLSSPGELFF.

The V gene is TRBV7-2, the J gene TRBJ2-2; the match to TRBD2 covers 10 bases. The CDR3 contains 15 residues. V trimming: 3 bases; J trimming: 6 bases; junction bases outside the gene matches: 4. Germline-derived CDR1 and CDR2 are SGHTA and FQGNSA. This CDR3 reads CASSFLAGAAGELFF. The CDR3 DNA reads as TGTGCCAGCAGCTTCCTAGCGGGAGCGGCCGGGGAGCTGTTTTTT.

This sequence joins TRBV5-1 and TRBJ2-5; 15 bases fit TRBD2. Trimming took 0 bases from V and 7 from J; bases not matched to a gene: 10. Germline V gene data show CDR1 as SGHRS and CDR2 as YFSETQ. The CDR3 extends over 18 amino acids. CDR3 bases: TGCGCCAGCAGCTTGGCCGGGACTAGCGGGGGGACATGGGGGACCCAGTACTTC. It specifies CASSLAGTSGGTWGTQYF.

The V gene is TRBV9, the J gene TRBJ2-3; 8 bases agree with TRBD2. Germline CDR1 SGDLS, CDR2 YYNGEE. The CDR3 covers 15 residues. The J segment lost 6 bases and the V segment lost 1 base, leaving 7 bases of the junction unmatched. The CDR3 reads CASSVSGGARDTQYF. The CDR3 nucleotides are TGTGCCAGCAGCGTATCCGGGGGGGCCCGGGATACGCAGTATTTT.

This clone appeared once. The rearrangement joins TRBV12-5 to TRBJ2-6, with D perhaps matching TRBD2 (6 bases). V lost 4 bases and J lost 0, with 10 bases in between. Germline assignment: CDR1 LGHNT and CDR2 FRNRAP. The CDR3 loop spans 16 amino acids. The CDR3: CASGSGTVSGANVLTF. The CDR3 nucleotides read TGTGCTAGTGGTTCCGGGACTGTCTCTGGGGCCAACGTCCTGACTTTC.